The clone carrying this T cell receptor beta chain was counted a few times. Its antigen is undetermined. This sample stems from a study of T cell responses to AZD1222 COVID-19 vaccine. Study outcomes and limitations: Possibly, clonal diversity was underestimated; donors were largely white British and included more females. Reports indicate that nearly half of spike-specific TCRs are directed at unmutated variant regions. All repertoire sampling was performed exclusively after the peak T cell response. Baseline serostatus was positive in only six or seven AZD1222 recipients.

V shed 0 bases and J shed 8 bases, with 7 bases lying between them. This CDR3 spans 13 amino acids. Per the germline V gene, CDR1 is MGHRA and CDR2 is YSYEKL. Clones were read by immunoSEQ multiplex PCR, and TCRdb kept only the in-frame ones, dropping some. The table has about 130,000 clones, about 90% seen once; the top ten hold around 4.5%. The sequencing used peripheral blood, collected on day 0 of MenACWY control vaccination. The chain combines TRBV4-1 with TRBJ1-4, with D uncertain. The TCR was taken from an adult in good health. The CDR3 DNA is TGCGCCAGCAGCCAAGACGCAACGGAAAAACTGTTTTTT. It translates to CASSQDATEKLFF.